This TCR beta chain was sequenced for a study of blood T cells in healthy people across ages. Notes on the study in general: Both naive CD4+ cell counts and diversity were greater in long-lived donors than in aged donors. Age advanced and TCR beta diversity per million T cells fell, roughly linearly.

The length of the CDR3 is 14 residues. J was trimmed by 6 bases and V by 6 bases; bases with no gene match: 8. Comment on this clonotype: Its matching antigen is unknown.

The second PCR ran about 6 to 11 cycles with a sample-barcoded 5' primer and J-beta primers. TCRdb processed the 5' RACE reads anew with MiXCR; each CDR3 protein has one entry. The sample consists of roughly 1.9 million distinct CDR3 sequences, 30% to 40% of them appearing once. Sample: blood. The chain links TRBV12-3 or TRBV12-4 to TRBJ1-5; TRBD1 matches 7 bases. The TCR originated in a human donor in good health. The CDR3 sequence: CASSKTGARQPQHF. CDR3 nucleotides: TGTGCCAGCAGCAAAACAGGGGCTCGTCAGCCCCAGCATTTT.